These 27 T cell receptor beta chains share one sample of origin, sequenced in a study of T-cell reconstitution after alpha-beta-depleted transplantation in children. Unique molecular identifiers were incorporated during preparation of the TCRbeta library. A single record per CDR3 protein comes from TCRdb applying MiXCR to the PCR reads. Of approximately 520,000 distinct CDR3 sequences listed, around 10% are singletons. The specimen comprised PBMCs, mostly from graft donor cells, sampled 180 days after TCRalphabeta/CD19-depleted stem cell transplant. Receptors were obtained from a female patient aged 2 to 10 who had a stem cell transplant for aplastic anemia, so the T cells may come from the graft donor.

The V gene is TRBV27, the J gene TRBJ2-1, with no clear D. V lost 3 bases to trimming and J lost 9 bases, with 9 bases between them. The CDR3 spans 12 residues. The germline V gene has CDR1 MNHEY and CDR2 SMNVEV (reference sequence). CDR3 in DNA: TGTGCCAGCAGTTTTCCCTCTAGTGAGCAGTTCTTC. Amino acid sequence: CASSFPSSEQFF.

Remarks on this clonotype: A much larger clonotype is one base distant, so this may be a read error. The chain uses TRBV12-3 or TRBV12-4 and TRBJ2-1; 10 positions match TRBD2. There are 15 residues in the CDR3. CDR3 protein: CASSLEREGVNEHFF. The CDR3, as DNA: TGTGCCAGCAGTCTAGAGCGGGAGGGGGTCAATGAGCATTTCTTC.

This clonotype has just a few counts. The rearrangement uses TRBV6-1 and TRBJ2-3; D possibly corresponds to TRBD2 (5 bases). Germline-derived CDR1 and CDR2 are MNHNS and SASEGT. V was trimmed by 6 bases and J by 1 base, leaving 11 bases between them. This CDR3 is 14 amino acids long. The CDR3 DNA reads TGTGCCAGCAGGGTCGGGGTCCGCACAGATACGCAGTATTTT. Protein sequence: CASRVGVRTDTQYF.

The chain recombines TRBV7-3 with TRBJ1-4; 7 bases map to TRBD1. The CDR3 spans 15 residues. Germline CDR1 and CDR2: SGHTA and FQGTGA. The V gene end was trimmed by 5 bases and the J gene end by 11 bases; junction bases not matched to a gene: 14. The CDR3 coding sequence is TGTGCCAGCAGCCCGGGGACCTCAGGGGGAGAGAAACTGTTTTTT. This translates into CASSPGTSGGEKLFF.

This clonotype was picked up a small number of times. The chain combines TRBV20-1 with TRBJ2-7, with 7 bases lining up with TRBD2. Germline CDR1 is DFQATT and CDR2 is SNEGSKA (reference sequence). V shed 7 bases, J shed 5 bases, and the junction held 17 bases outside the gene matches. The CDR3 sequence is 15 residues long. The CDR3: CSVPPGRDLEDEQYF. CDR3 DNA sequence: TGCAGTGTCCCGCCGGGGAGGGACCTCGAGGACGAGCAGTACTTC.

The DNA for the CDR3 is TGCAGTGCTTTCCGTCGGACTAGCGGGAGTTACAATGAGCAGTTCTTC. It yields the protein CSAFRRTSGSYNEQFF. The gene calls are TRBV20-1 and TRBJ2-1, with 13 positions matching TRBD2. Losses at the gene ends were 5 bases for V and 4 bases for J; bases not matched to a gene: 8. CDR1 and CDR2 from the germline V gene are DFQATT and SNEGSKA (reference sequence). CDR3 length: 16 amino acids.

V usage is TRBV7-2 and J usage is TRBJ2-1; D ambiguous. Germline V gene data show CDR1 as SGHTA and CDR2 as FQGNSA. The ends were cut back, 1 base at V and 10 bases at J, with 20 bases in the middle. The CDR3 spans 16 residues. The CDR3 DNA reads TGTGCCAGCAGCTTAGGCCTACGTGGTCTACCTAACGAGCAGTTCTTC. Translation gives CASSLGLRGLPNEQFF.

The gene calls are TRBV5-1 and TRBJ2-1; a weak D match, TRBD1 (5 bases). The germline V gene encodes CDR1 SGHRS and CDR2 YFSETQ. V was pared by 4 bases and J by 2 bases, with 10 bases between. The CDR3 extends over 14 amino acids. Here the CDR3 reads CASSPGQTYNEQFF. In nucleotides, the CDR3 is TGCGCCAGCAGCCCCGGACAAACCTACAATGAGCAGTTCTTC.

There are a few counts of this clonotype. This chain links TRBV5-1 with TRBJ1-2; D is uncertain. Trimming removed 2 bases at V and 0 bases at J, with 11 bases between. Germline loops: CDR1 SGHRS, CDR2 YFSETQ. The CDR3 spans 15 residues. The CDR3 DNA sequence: TGCGCCAGCAGCTTATCTCAGGCTTCTAACTATGGCTACACCTTC. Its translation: CASSLSQASNYGYTF.

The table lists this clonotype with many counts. CDR3 region: CSAGKGLDLQETQYF. The CDR3 DNA reads as TGCAGTGCTGGAAAGGGACTAGATCTTCAAGAGACCCAGTACTTC. The chain uses TRBV20-1 and TRBJ2-5; 8 nucleotides align to TRBD2. CDR1 and CDR2 (germline): DFQATT, SNEGSKA (reference sequence). With V trimmed by 5 bases and J by 2 bases, 10 bases remained unmatched. The CDR3 runs 15 residues.

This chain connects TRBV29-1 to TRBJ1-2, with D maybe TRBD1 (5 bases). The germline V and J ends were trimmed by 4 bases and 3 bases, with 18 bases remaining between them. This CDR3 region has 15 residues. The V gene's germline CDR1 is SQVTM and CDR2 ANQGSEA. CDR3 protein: CSVAPRGVRDYGYTF. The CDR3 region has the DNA TGCAGCGTTGCCCCAAGAGGAGTCAGGGACTATGGCTACACCTTC.

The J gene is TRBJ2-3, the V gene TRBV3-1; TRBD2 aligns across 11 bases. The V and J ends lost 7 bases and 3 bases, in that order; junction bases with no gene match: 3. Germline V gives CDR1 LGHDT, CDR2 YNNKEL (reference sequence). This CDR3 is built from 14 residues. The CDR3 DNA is TGTGCCAGCACCACTAGCGGGAGTACAGATACGCAGTATTTT. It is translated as CASTTSGSTDTQYF.

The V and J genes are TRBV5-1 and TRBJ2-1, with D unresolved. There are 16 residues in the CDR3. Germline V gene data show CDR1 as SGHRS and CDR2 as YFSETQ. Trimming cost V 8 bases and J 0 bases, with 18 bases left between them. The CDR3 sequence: CASGRVPRDSYNEQFF. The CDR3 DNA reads TGCGCCAGTGGGCGTGTGCCTCGAGACTCCTACAATGAGCAGTTCTTC.

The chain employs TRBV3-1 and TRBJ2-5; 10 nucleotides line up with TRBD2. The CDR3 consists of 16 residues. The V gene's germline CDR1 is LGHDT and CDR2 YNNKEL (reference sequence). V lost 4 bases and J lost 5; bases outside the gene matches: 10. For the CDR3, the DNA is TGTGCCAGCAGCCCGAGGCGAAAAGCGGGAGGGGAGACCCAGTACTTC. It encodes CASSPRRKAGGETQYF.

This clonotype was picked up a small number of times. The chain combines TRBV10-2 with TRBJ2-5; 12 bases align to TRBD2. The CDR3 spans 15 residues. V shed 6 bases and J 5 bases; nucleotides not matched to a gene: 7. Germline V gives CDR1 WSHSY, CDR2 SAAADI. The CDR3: CASRDTSGRRETQYF. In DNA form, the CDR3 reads TGCGCCAGCAGAGACACTAGCGGGAGGCGGGAGACCCAGTACTTC.

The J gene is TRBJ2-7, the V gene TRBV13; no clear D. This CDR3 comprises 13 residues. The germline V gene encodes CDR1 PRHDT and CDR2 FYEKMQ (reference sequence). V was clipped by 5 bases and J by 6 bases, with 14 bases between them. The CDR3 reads CASSITERLEQYF. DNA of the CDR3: TGTGCCAGCAGCATTACAGAAAGACTCGAGCAGTACTTC.

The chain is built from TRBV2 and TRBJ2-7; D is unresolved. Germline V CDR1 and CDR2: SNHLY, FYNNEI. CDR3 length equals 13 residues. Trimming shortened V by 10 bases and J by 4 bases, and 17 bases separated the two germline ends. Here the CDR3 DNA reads TGTGCCAACACCAAACCGGGCAGTTACGAGCAGTACTTC. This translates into CANTKPGSYEQYF.

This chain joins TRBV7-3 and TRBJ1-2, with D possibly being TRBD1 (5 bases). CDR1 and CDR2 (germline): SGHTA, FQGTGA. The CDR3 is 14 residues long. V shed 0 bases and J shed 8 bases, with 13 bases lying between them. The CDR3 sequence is CASSLTNAGSGYTF. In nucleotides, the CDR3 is TGTGCCAGCAGCTTAACCAACGCAGGGAGCGGCTACACCTTC.

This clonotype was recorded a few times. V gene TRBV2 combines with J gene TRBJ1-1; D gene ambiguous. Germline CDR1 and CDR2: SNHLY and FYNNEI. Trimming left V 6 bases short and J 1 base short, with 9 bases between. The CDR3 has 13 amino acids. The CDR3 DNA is TGTGCCAGCAGGCCGACACCGAACACTGAAGCTTTCTTT. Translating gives CASRPTPNTEAFF.

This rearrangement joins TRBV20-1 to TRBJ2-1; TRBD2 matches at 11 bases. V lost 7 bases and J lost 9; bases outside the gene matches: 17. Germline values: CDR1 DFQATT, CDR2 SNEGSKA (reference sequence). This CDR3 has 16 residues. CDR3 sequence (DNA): TGCAGTGTTAAGGATCTAGCGGGGGGAGACTACGGTGAGCAGTTCTTC. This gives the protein CSVKDLAGGDYGEQFF.

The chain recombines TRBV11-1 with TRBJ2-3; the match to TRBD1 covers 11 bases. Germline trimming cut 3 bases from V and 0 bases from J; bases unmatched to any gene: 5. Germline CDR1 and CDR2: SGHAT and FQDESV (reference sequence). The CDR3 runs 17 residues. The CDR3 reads CASSFAGTGGSTDTQYF. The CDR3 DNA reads TGTGCCAGCAGCTTCGCCGGGACAGGGGGGAGCACAGATACGCAGTATTTT.

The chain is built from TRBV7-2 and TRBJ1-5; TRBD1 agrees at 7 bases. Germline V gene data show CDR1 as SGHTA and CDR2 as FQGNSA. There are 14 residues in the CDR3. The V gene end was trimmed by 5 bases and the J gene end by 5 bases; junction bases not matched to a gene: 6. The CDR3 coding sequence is TGTGCCAGCAGCGCCCGGACAGGTTATCAGCCCCAGCATTTT. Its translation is CASSARTGYQPQHF.

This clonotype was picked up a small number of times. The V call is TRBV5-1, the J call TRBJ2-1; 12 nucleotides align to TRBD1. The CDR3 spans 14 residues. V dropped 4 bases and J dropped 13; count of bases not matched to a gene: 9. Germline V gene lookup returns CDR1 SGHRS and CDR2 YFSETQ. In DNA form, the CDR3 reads TGCGCCAGCAGCCCGTCGTGGGACAGGGGGCCCCAGTTCTTC. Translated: CASSPSWDRGPQFF.

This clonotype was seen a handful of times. DNA for the CDR3: TGTGCCAGCAGTTACTCGCTGGGCAACTACACCTTC. Its protein is CASSYSLGNYTF. The chain couples TRBV6-5 to TRBJ1-2, with D unclear. The CDR3 extends over 12 amino acids. Trimming left V 0 bases short and J 10 bases short, with 9 bases between. CDR1 MNHEY and CDR2 SVGAGI come from the germline V gene.

The CDR3 protein is CASSQDEHSAYEQYF. CDR3 bases: TGCGCCAGCAGCCAAGACGAGCATTCCGCCTACGAGCAGTACTTC. The chain joins TRBV4-3 to TRBJ2-7; D uncertain. V gave up 0 bases and J gave up 2 bases, with 11 bases separating them. CDR1 is LGHNA and CDR2 is YSLEER in the germline V gene. The CDR3 loop spans 15 amino acids.

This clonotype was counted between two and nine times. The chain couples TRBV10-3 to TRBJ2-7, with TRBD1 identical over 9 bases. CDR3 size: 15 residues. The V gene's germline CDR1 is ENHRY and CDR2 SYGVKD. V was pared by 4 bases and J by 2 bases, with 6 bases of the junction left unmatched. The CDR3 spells CAISGTGGLAYEQYF. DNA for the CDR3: TGTGCCATCAGTGGTACAGGGGGCCTCGCCTACGAGCAGTACTTC.

This CDR3 reads CSAAKRGSYEQYF. CDR3 nucleotide sequence: TGCAGTGCGGCCAAAAGGGGGTCCTACGAGCAGTACTTC. This chain connects TRBV20-1 to TRBJ2-7; TRBD1 is a possible D gene (6 bases). The CDR3 loop spans 13 amino acids. V was cut by 6 bases and J by 1 base, with 13 bases left in between. The germline V gene encodes CDR1 DFQATT and CDR2 SNEGSKA (reference sequence).